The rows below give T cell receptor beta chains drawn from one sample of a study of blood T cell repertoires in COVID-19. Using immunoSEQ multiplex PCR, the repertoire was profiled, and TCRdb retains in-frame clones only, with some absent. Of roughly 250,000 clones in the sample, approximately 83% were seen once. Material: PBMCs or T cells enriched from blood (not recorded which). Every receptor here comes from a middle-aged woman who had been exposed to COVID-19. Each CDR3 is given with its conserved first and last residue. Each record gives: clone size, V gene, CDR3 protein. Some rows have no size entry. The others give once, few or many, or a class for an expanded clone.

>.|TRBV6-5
CASSRTGGNQPQHF
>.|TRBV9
CASSVYGQETQYF
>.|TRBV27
CASSNVGGAPGANVLTF
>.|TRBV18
CASSPELGGTGDTEAFF
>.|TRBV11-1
CASSNYDREVYEKLFF
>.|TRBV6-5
CASSYSSGGGEKLFF
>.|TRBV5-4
CASSPRTGDYEQYF
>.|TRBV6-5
CASSYSGTGGYGYTF
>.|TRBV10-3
CATAEAQETQYF
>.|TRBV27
CASSIGRVGTDTQYF
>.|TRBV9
CASSVGSSGGAVRETQYF
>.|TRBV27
CASSLGFRQGDTEAFF
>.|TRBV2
CASSPRQVLSYNEQFF
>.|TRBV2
CASRAGTLNTEAFF
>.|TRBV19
CASSLNLLSGGWNEQFF
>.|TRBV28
CASSSPRGRNQETQYF
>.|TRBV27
CASSFLGQGVGANYGYTF
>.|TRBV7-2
CASSFRQLTEAFF
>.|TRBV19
CASSAGGGAQETQYF
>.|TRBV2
CASSEEQGTSQPQHF
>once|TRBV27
CASSLESGGGMPLHF
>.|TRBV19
CASSIGLKSSGANVLTF
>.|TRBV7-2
CASSTGTAYTEAFF
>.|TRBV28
CASSFDRGYGYTF
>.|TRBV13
CASSFFAGRNTEAFF
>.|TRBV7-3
CASSPSTSSYNEQFF
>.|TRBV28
CASSLPGFRATNEKLFF
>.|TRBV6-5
CASSYLSGSSTDTQYF
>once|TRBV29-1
CSVGGVSGRPKDTGELFF
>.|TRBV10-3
CAISGGLAGVETQYF
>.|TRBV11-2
CASSGISGGRADTQYF
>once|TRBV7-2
CASRNSGGARANTGELFF
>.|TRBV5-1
CASSGGTGRVEKLFF
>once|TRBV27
CASSLLGATEAFF
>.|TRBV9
CASSPLLQGNEKLFF
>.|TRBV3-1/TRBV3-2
CASSHPGFGNTIYF
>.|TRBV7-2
CASSSERAPDTQYF
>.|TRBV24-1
CATSDHISNTGELFF
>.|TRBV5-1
CASSLEVIPSGGNEQFF
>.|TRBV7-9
CASSQERGRPKGYTF
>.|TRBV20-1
CSAPVGYEQYF
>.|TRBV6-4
CATLAVQETQYF
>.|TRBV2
CASRGGNTDTQYF
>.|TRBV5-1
CASSLEPSGGGTDTQYF
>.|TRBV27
CASSWRVGSSYNEQFF
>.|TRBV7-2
CASSFPRDAKAFF
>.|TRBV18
CASSPLQGTGKHYGYTF
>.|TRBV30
CAWSATAYTEAFF
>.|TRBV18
CASSEATGELFF
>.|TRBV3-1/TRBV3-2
CASTIGTDNSPLHF
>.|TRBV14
CASSRSGGFYGYTF
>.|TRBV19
CASHRQGAGGTEAFF
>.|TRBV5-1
CASSPDSRNQPQHF